What follows is one T cell receptor beta chain and its context. Its antigen is still unknown. The CDR3 is made up of 17 amino acids. Germline CDR1 and CDR2: SGHTA and FQGNSA. V shed 4 bases, J shed 2 bases, and the junction held 8 bases outside the gene matches. The sample belongs to a study of cytomegalovirus exposure and HLA in healthy donors. Study context: An earlier analysis found roughly 100 million unique TCR beta sequences from 150 million to 200 million T cells. Study-level findings and limits: Later, TCR association rates were found to vary by HLA locus, highest for DRB1 and lowest for HLA-C.

Amplification used 60 Vbeta primers and 13 Jbeta primers. The assay was immunoSEQ multiplex PCR, and TCRdb's table has in-frame clones only and misses some. The sample yields about 200,000 clones, around 82% seen once. The sequence was collected from a woman under 40 in good health and CMV-seronegative. Sequences were obtained from PBMCs. The rearrangement uses TRBV7-2 and TRBJ2-7, with 13 bases that match TRBD2. For the CDR3, the DNA is TGTGCCAGCAGCTCGCTTGGACTAGCGGGAGATCCCTACGAGCAGTACTTC. Translated: CASSSLGLAGDPYEQYF.